This paragraph covers one T cell receptor beta chain sequence. Its target is unknown. Time point in this sample: baseline pretreatment blood. The sample's treatment: 15 Gy SBRT to primary tumor, nephrectomy 4 weeks later. The patient's renal cell carcinoma had clear cell pathology. CDR3 size: 11 residues. V was trimmed by 5 bases and J by 5 bases, leaving 8 bases between them. CDR1 SGHDT and CDR2 YYEEEE come from the germline V gene. The data belong to a study of radiation and T cells in renal cell carcinoma. Study overall: Nephrectomy followed 15 Gy stereotactic body radiation by 4 weeks.

The data were produced by immunoSEQ multiplex PCR, yet TCRdb's version contains in-frame clones alone and is incomplete. The data show about 49,000 clones, 65% to 90% seen once. Study-level findings and limits: Without pretreatment biopsies, baseline tumor clonotype presence was undetermined. In blood, top tumor clones expanded by 2 weeks, shrinking by 4.

The TCR was taken from a woman in her seventies with renal cell carcinoma. The V and J genes are TRBV5-6 and TRBJ2-7; tentatively, D is TRBD1 (5 bases). Sample: blood, taken from a patient whose treatment included radiotherapy and nephrectomy. The CDR3, as DNA: TGTGCCAGCAGTCAGGGAAACGAGCAGTACTTC. Its translation is CASSQGNEQYF.